Here is one T cell receptor beta chain with its context. PCR used 60 Vbeta primers and 13 Jbeta primers. Clones were read by immunoSEQ multiplex PCR, and TCRdb kept only the in-frame ones, dropping some. This table holds fewer than 40,000 clones, roughly 88% found once. The data were taken from a study of cytomegalovirus exposure and HLA in healthy donors. The germline CDR1 and CDR2 sequences are SNHLY and FYNNEI. The CDR3 length is 14 residues. V shed 5 bases and J shed 0 bases, with 8 bases lying between them. Material for sequencing was PBMCs. The chain uses TRBV2 and TRBJ1-3; D possibly corresponds to TRBD1 (6 bases). The clonotype comes from a woman aged 18-29 years in good health and CMV-seronegative. In DNA form, the CDR3 reads TGTGCCAGCAGTCCACAGGGCTCTGGAAACACCATATATTTT. Residues: CASSPQGSGNTIYF.